This T cell receptor beta chain was recorded in a study of CD8+ T cells in alopecia areata. Study findings and constraints: While patients received tofacitinib, many expanded lesional clones remained present in scalp and blood.

The sample's treatment: oral pan-JAK inhibitor, 5-10 mg twice daily. In each case, RNA was isolated and then reverse transcribed into cDNA as the sequencing template. Data came from immunoSEQ multiplex PCR; TCRdb stores just in-frame clones and leaves some out. The sample gives about 190,000 clones, 50% to 60% of which show up once; 0.65% to 0.7% is in the top ten. V lost 4 bases and J 5 bases, leaving 12 bases between the germline ends. CDR3 length equals 13 residues. Germline CDR1 and CDR2: SGHTA and FQGNSA. Points on this clone: The antigen is not known.

The V call is TRBV7-2, the J call TRBJ2-7, with a possible D match to TRBD1 (5 bases). The starting material was CD4+ T cells sorted from blood, obtained at week 4, from a patient treated with tofacitinib. The TCR was taken from a human donor with alopecia areata. The CDR3 DNA sequence: TGTGCCAGCAGCTCCGTGGGGCCAGACGAGCAGTACTTC. Its protein is CASSSVGPDEQYF.